Listed below are T cell receptor beta chains from one sample, sequenced in a study of blood T cells in healthy people across ages. MiXCR was run by TCRdb on the 5' RACE reads, yielding one entry per CDR3 protein. The sample yields around 750,000 distinct CDR3 sequences, about 53% seen once. Sequencing was performed on blood. These receptors came from a man older than 75 in good health. Both conserved end residues are part of each CDR3. A D gene is named only where the DNA matches it firmly. Part of the rows lack a size; the others show once, few, many or a class for expanded clones.

>many|TRBV29-1|NA|TRBJ2-7
TGCAGCGTTGGGGCTCAGGGTGTCGAGCAGTACTTC
CSVGAQGVEQYF
>NA|TRBV25-1|TRBD1|TRBJ1-6
TGTGCCAGCAGGGAGACCGGGACAGGGCCACATTCACCCCTCCACTTT
CASRETGTGPHSPLHF
>many|TRBV29-1|NA|TRBJ2-7
TGCAGCGTTGCGAAAGGGAGCTACGAGCAGTACTTC
CSVAKGSYEQYF
>NA|TRBV20-1|NA|TRBJ2-1
TGCAGTGCCACCGGTAGCTCCTACAATGAGCAGTTCTTC
CSATGSSYNEQFF
>NA|TRBV20-1|NA|TRBJ1-4
TGCAGTGCGACAGCCCCTAATGAAAAACTGTTTTTT
CSATAPNEKLFF
>NA|TRBV24-1|NA|TRBJ2-4
TGTGCCACCAGTGAAGGAGGGGGGGCCGAAAACATTCAGTACTTC
CATSEGGGAENIQYF
>NA|TRBV6-2/TRBV6-3|NA|TRBJ2-7
TGTGCCAGCAGTAGGACTCCCCTCTACGAGCAGTACTTC
CASSRTPLYEQYF
>few|TRBV25-1|NA|TRBJ2-7
TGTGCCAGCAGTGACCCCGGGTCCTACGAGCAGTACTTC
CASSDPGSYEQYF
>NA|TRBV30|TRBD2|TRBJ2-2
TGTGCCCGGAGTGTACTAGCGGGAGCCACCGGGGAGCTGTTTTTT
CARSVLAGATGELFF
>NA|TRBV29-1|NA|TRBJ2-5
TGCAGCGTCCCGGGGCCCGGGGAGACCCAGTACTTC
CSVPGPGETQYF
>NA|TRBV9|NA|TRBJ2-7
TGTGCCAGCAGCGTAGGTGCTGCCATGGCCTACGAGCAGTACTTC
CASSVGAAMAYEQYF
>few|TRBV6-2/TRBV6-3|NA|TRBJ1-5
TGTGCCAGCAGTTACCCGCGGGCAGATCAGCCCCAGCATTTT
CASSYPRADQPQHF
>few|TRBV5-1|TRBD1|TRBJ2-7
TGCGCCAGCAGCTTTCGGGACAGGGAGTACGAGCAGTACTTC
CASSFRDREYEQYF
>once|TRBV7-8|NA|TRBJ2-3
TGTGCCAGCACCCCACGCGGGGACGGGGCGCAGTATTTT
CASTPRGDGAQYF
>few|TRBV25-1|TRBD1|TRBJ2-3
TGTGCCAGCACTCCCCCCACAGGGGGAGACCACAGATACGCGTATTTT
CASTPPTGGDHRYAYF
>NA|TRBV6-6|NA|TRBJ2-7
TGTGCCAGCCGCCTAGAGGCGGGGGCCCAGGGCGAGCAGTACTTC
CASRLEAGAQGEQYF
>NA|TRBV6-4|TRBD1|TRBJ2-3
TGTGCCAGCTCGACAGGGGCAAGGACAGATACGCAGTATTTT
CASSTGARTDTQYF
>NA|TRBV20-1|TRBD2|TRBJ2-5
TGCAGTGCATATGAAGCGGGAGCAGGAGAGACCCAGTACTTC
CSAYEAGAGETQYF
>NA|TRBV3-1|NA|TRBJ2-5
TGTGCCAGCAGCCAAGCGTTACGCGGAGAGACCCAGTACTTC
CASSQALRGETQYF
>NA|TRBV20-1|NA|TRBJ2-7
TGCAGTGCTAGAGCCCCATACACCTACGAGCAGTACTTC
CSARAPYTYEQYF
>NA|TRBV5-1|NA|TRBJ1-1
TGCGCCAGCAGCTTCTCCCTCAACACTGAAGCTTTCTTT
CASSFSLNTEAFF
>NA|TRBV7-2|NA|TRBJ2-7
TGTGCCAGCAGCCCGGGACCGGGCGAGCAGTACTTC
CASSPGPGEQYF
>NA|TRBV20-1|TRBD2|TRBJ2-1
TGCAGTGCTCCCCGGCTAGCGGGAGGGCACAATGAGCAGTTCTTC
CSAPRLAGGHNEQFF
>NA|TRBV24-1|NA|TRBJ2-5
TGTGCCACCAGTGACGGGACCTCGAGGGAGCAGTACTTC
CATSDGTSREQYF